The subject of this entry is one TCR beta chain. The antigen is undetermined. The repertoire was sequenced with immunoSEQ multiplex PCR; TCRdb's copy has only in-frame clones and lacks some. Of 100,000 to 120,000 clones in the sample, 65% to 85% were seen once. This specimen comes from a study of T cell responses to AZD1222 COVID-19 vaccine. This CDR3 contains 14 residues. In germline, CDR1 is GTSNPN, CDR2 SVGIG (reference sequence). The V end was cut by 8 bases, the J end by 2 bases, with 18 bases between. Study-level results: Variant regions that are unmutated are reportedly the target of nearly half of spike-specific TCRs. Seropositive at baseline were only a handful of AZD1222 recipients.

This specimen consisted of peripheral blood, obtained on day 0 of AZD1222 vaccination. The chain is built from TRBV30 and TRBJ1-2; D is unclear. The source is an adult in good health. CDR3: CAVIPVGRNYGYTF. DNA of the CDR3: TGTGCCGTGATCCCCGTGGGGAGGAACTATGGCTACACCTTC.